The entry that follows covers one TCR beta chain sequence. Its antigen is undetermined. The sample belongs to a study of T cell responses to AZD1222 COVID-19 vaccine. General study findings and limits: Repertoire collection took place solely once the T cell response had peaked. Spike-wide coverage was observed for vaccine-associated CD4 TCRs, with dominant responses at 160-218 and 743-854. Baseline testing showed seropositivity in only six AZD1222 recipients. After two AZD1222 doses, spike-specific TCR breadth and depth rose versus day 0.

Trimming removed 3 bases at V and 3 bases at J, with 6 bases between. This CDR3 comprises 13 residues. TCRdb's table, derived via immunoSEQ multiplex PCR, lists solely in-frame clones and lacks some. The sample has some 150,000 clones; more than 70% are singletons. The sequenced sample was peripheral blood, obtained on day 0 of MenACWY control vaccination. This receptor was obtained from an adult in good health. J is TRBJ1-5 and V is TRBV12-3 or TRBV12-4, with D maybe TRBD1 (5 bases). CDR3 in DNA: TGTGCCAGCAGTTTGGGGGTCAATCAGCCCCAGCATTTT. Residues: CASSLGVNQPQHF.